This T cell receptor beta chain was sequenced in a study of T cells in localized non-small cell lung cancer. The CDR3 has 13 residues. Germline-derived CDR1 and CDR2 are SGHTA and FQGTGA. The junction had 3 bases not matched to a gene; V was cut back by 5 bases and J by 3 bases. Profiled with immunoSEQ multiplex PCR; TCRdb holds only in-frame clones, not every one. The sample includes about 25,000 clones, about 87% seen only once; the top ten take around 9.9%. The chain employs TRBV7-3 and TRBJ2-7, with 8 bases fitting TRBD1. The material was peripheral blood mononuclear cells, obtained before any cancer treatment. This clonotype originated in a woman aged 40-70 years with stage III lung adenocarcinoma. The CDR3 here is CASSNGQGYEQYF. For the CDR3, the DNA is TGTGCCAGCAGCAATGGACAGGGCTACGAGCAGTACTTC.